The 10 T cell receptor beta chains in this list originate from one sample, sequenced in a study of control samples from healthy donors and cancer patients. The repertoire was sequenced with immunoSEQ multiplex PCR; TCRdb's copy has only in-frame clones and lacks some. This sample has roughly 130,000 clones, with around 93% found just once. The sequenced material came from blood. These receptors all stem from a man aged 18 to 29 in good health.

This chain connects TRBV3-1 (or the pseudogene TRBV3-2) to TRBJ1-1, with 8 positions matching TRBD1. The CDR3 loop spans 15 amino acids. With V trimmed by 3 bases and J by 1 base, 4 bases remained unmatched. In germline, CDR1 is LGHDT, CDR2 YNNKEL (reference sequence). The CDR3 nucleotides read TGTGCCAGCAGCCATTCCGGGACAGGGAACACTGAAGCTTTCTTT. Translation: CASSHSGTGNTEAFF.

The rearrangement links TRBV18 to TRBJ1-3, with D unclear. CDR1 KGHSH and CDR2 LQKENI come from the germline V gene. The CDR3 contains 13 residues. The ends were cut back, 3 bases at V and 2 bases at J, with 5 bases in the middle. The DNA for the CDR3 is TGTGCCAGCTCACCTCCGGCTGGAAACACCATATATTTT. Its translation is CASSPPAGNTIYF.

The chain couples TRBV3-1 (or the pseudogene TRBV3-2) to TRBJ1-2; weak D call: TRBD1 (5 bases). Germline CDR1 LGHDT, CDR2 YNNKEL (reference sequence). The V gene lost 4 bases and the J gene lost 8 bases, with 17 bases spanning the gap. CDR3 size: 14 residues. The CDR3 DNA is TGTGCCAGCAGCCCTACATACGGGGCGGGGGGCTACACCTTC. Translation: CASSPTYGAGGYTF.

The rearrangement uses TRBV11-1 and TRBJ2-3, with 8 bases matching TRBD2. The V gene end was trimmed by 4 bases and the J gene end by 5 bases; junction bases not matched to a gene: 5. The CDR3 covers 14 residues. Germline V lookup: CDR1 SGHAT, CDR2 FQDESV (reference sequence). The DNA of the CDR3 is TGTGCCAGCAGCTACCCAGCGGGGGTAGATACGCAGTATTTT. This translates into CASSYPAGVDTQYF.

This rearrangement joins TRBV4-1 to TRBJ2-7, with TRBD1 identical over 7 bases. With 8 bases clipped from V and 0 bases from J, the junction kept 13 bases outside the gene matches. The CDR3 sequence is 16 residues long. The germline CDR1 and CDR2 sequences are MGHRA and YSYEKL. This chain's CDR3 is CASSSEAGGLSYEQYF. The DNA of the CDR3 is TGCGCCAGCTCATCAGAGGCAGGGGGTCTCTCCTACGAGCAGTACTTC.

This sequence joins TRBV10-3 and TRBJ1-3; tentatively, D is TRBD1 (6 bases). The CDR3 has 16 amino acids. Germline values: CDR1 ENHRY, CDR2 SYGVKD. Trimming removed 8 bases at V and 1 base at J, with 18 bases between. This chain's CDR3 is CAIEKNPTGSGNTIYF. In DNA form, the CDR3 reads TGTGCCATCGAAAAAAACCCGACAGGTTCTGGAAACACCATATATTTT.

J is TRBJ1-6 and V is TRBV12-3 or TRBV12-4; no clear D gene. There are 12 residues in the CDR3. The germline V and J ends were trimmed by 5 bases and 7 bases, with 6 bases remaining between them. The CDR3 protein is CASSQQNSPLHF. In DNA, the CDR3 is TGTGCCAGCAGTCAACAGAATTCACCCCTCCACTTT.

The chain has TRBV19 and TRBJ2-7, with D perhaps matching TRBD1 (6 bases). V lost 5 bases and J lost 2, with 10 bases in between. The germline V gene has CDR1 LNHDA and CDR2 SQIVND (reference sequence). This CDR3 has 13 residues. This CDR3 reads CASSDRRAYEQYF. The CDR3 DNA is TGTGCCAGTAGTGACAGGAGAGCCTACGAGCAGTACTTC. Using reference TRBV19 and TRBJ2-7 for the parts outside the CDR3, the full variable domain is DGGITQSPKYLFRKEGQNVTLSCEQNLNHDAMYWYRQDPGQGLRLIYYSQIVNDFQKGDIAEGYSVSREKKESFPLTVTSAQKNPTAFYLCASSDRRAYEQYFGPGTRLTVT.

The J gene is TRBJ1-2, the V gene TRBV6-5, with D perhaps TRBD1 (5 bases). The CDR3 is made up of 15 amino acids. Germline CDR1 and CDR2: MNHEY and SVGAGI. V was pared by 6 bases and J by 0 bases, with 14 bases between. The CDR3: CASRMGPPTNYGYTF. CDR3 nucleotides: TGTGCCAGCAGGATGGGGCCTCCCACTAACTATGGCTACACCTTC.

The CDR3 loop is CASSWDGYGYTF. The CDR3 nucleotides read TGTGCCAGCAGTTGGGACGGTTATGGCTACACCTTC. The chain employs TRBV6-5 and TRBJ1-2; tentative D call: TRBD1 (5 bases). CDR3 length: 12 amino acids. Germline-derived CDR1 and CDR2 are MNHEY and SVGAGI. Trimming stripped 4 bases from V and 5 bases from J, with 8 bases between.